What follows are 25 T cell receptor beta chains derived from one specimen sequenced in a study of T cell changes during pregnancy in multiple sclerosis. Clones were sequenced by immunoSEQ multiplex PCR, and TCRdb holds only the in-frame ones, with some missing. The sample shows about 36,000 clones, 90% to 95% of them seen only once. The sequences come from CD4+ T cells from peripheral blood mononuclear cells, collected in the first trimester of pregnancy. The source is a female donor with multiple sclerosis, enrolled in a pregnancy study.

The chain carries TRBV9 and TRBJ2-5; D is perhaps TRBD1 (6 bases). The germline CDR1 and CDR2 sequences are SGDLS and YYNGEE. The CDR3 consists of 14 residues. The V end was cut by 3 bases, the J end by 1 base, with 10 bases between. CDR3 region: CASSAGQTQETQYF. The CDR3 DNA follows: TGTGCCAGCAGCGCCGGACAGACCCAAGAGACCCAGTACTTC.

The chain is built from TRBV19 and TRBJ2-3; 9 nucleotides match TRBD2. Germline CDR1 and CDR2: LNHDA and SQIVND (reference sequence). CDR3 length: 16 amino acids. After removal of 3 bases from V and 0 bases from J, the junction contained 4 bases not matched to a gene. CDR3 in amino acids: CASSMRTSASTDTQYF. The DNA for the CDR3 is TGTGCCAGTAGTATGAGGACTAGCGCTAGCACAGATACGCAGTATTTT.

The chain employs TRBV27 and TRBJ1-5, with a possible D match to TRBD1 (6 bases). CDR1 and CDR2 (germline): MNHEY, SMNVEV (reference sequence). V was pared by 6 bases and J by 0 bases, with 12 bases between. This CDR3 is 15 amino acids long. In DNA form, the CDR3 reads TGTGCCAGCAGCCTACAGGGTCGTAGCAATCAGCCCCAGCATTTT. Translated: CASSLQGRSNQPQHF.

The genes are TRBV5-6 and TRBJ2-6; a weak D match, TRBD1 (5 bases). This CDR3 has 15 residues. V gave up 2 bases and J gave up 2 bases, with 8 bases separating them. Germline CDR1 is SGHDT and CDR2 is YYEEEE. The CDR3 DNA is TGTGCCAGCAGCTTCCAGGGTGCTGGGGCCAACGTCCTGACTTTC. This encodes CASSFQGAGANVLTF. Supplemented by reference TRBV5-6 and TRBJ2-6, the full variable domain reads DAGVTQSPTHLIKTRGQQVTLRCSPKSGHDTVSWYQQALGQGPQFIFQYYEEEERQRGNFPDRFSGHQFPNYSSELNVNALLLGDSALYLCASSFQGAGANVLTFGAGSRLTVL.

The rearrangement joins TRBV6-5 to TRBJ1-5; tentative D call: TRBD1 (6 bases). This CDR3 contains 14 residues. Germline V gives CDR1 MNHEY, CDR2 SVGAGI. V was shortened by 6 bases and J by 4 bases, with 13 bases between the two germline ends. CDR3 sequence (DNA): TGTGCCAGCAGGCCGGGGGGCGCGAATCAGCCCCAGCATTTT. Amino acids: CASRPGGANQPQHF.

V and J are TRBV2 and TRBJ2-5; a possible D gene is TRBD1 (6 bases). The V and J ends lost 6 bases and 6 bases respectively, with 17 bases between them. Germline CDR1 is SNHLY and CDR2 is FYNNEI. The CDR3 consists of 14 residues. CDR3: CASSNSGGMKTQYF. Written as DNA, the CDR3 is TGTGCCAGCAGCAACAGTGGGGGCATGAAGACCCAGTACTTC.

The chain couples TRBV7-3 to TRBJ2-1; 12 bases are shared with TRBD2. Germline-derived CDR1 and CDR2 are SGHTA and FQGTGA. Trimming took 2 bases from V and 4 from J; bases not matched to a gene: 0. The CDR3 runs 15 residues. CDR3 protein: CASSLLAGGYNEQFF. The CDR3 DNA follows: TGTGCCAGCAGCTTACTAGCGGGAGGGTACAATGAGCAGTTCTTC.

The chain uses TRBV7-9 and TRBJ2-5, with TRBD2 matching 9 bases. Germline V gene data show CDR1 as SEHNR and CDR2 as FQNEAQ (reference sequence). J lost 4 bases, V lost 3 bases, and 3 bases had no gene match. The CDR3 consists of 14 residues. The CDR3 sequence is CASSLGGGGETQYF. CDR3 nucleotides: TGTGCCAGCAGCTTGGGCGGGGGGGGAGAGACCCAGTACTTC.

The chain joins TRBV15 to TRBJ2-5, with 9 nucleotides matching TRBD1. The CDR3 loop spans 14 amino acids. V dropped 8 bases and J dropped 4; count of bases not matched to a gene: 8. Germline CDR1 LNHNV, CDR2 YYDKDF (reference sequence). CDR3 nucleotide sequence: TGTGCCACCGTAAGGGACAGGGTCCCAGAGACCCAGTACTTC. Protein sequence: CATVRDRVPETQYF.

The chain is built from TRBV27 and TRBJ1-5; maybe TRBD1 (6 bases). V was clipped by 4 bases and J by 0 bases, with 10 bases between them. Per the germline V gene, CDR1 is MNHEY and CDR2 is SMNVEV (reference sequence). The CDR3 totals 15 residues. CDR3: CASSSQGTSNQPQHF. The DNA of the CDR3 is TGTGCCAGCAGTTCGCAGGGGACTAGCAATCAGCCCCAGCATTTT.

CDR3 loop: CASSSDSRVPPDTQYF. CDR3 sequence (DNA): TGTGCCAGCAGCTCGGACAGCCGAGTACCCCCAGATACGCAGTATTTT. V usage is TRBV5-5 and J usage is TRBJ2-3; D may be TRBD1 (6 bases). This CDR3 spans 16 amino acids. CDR1 SGHKS and CDR2 YYEKEE come from the germline V gene (reference sequence). The ends were cut back, 3 bases at V and 4 bases at J, with 18 bases in the middle. Full variable domain (missing parts from reference TRBV5-5 and TRBJ2-3): DAGVTQSPTHLIKTRGQQVTLRCSPISGHKSVSWYQQVLGQGPQFIFQYYEKEERGRGNFPDRFSARQFPNYSSELNVNALLLGDSALYLCASSSDSRVPPDTQYFGPGTRLTVL.

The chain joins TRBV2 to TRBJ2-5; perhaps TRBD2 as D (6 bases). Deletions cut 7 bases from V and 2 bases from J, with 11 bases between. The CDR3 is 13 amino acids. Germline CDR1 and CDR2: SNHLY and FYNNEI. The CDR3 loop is CASNGGRQETQYF. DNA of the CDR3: TGTGCCAGCAATGGGGGGAGGCAAGAGACCCAGTACTTC.

The CDR3 DNA reads TGTGCCAGCAGTTTTGGACTAGCGGGGGGGTCCACCGGGGAGCTGTTTTTT. Residues: CASSFGLAGGSTGELFF. V is TRBV5-4 and J is TRBJ2-2; the match to TRBD2 covers 15 bases. Germline V CDR1 and CDR2: SGHNT, YYREEE (reference sequence). CDR3 length: 17 residues. After removal of 5 bases from V and 4 bases from J, the junction contained 6 bases not matched to a gene.

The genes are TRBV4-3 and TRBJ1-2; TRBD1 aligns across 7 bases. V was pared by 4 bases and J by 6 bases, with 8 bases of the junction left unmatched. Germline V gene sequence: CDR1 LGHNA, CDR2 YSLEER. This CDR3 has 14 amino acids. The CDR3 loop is CASSPSPRGDGYTF. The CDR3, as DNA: TGCGCCAGCAGCCCTTCACCCAGGGGGGATGGCTACACCTTC.

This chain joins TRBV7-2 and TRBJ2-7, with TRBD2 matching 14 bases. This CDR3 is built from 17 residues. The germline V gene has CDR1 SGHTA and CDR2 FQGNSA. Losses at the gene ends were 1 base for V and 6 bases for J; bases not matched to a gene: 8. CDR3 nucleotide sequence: TGTGCCAGCAGCTTAGACTTGGGACTAGCGGGGGCACTCGAGCAGTACTTC. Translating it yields CASSLDLGLAGALEQYF.

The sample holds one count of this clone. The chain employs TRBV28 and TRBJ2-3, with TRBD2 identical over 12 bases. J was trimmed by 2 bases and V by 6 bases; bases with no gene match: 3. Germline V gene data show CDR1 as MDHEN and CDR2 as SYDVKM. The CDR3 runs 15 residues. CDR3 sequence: CASSTSGRLTDTQYF. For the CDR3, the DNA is TGTGCCAGCAGCACTAGCGGGAGGCTCACAGATACGCAGTATTTT.

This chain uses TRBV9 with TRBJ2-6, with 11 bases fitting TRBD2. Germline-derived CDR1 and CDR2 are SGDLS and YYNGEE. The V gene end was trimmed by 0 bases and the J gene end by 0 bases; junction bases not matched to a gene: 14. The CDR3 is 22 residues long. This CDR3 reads CASSVEGGGYGLAGSGANVLTF. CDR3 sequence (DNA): TGTGCCAGCAGCGTAGAAGGGGGGGGGTATGGACTAGCGGGCTCTGGGGCCAACGTCCTGACTTTC.

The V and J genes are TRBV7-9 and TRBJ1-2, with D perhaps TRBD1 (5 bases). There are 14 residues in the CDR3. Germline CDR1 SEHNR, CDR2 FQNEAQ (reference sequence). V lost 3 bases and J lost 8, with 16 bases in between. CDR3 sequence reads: CASSLDLGQTGYTF. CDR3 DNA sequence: TGTGCCAGCAGCTTGGATTTGGGGCAGACGGGCTACACCTTC. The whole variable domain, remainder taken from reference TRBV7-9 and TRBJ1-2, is DTGVSQNPRHKITKRGQNVTFRCDPISEHNRLYWYRQTLGQGPEFLTYFQNEAQLEKSRLLSDRFSAERPKGSFSTLEIQRTEQGDSAMYLCASSLDLGQTGYTFGSGTRLTVV.

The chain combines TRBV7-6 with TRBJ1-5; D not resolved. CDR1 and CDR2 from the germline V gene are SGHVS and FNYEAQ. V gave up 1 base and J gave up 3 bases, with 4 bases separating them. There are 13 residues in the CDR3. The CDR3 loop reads CASSLDFNQPQHF. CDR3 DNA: TGTGCCAGCAGCTTAGACTTCAATCAGCCCCAGCATTTT.

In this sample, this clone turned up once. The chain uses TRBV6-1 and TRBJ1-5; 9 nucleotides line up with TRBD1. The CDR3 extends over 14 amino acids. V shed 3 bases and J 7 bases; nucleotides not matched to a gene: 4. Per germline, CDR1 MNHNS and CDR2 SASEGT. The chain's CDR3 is CASSEGTGKQPQHF. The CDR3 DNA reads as TGTGCCAGCAGTGAGGGGACAGGGAAGCAGCCCCAGCATTTT.

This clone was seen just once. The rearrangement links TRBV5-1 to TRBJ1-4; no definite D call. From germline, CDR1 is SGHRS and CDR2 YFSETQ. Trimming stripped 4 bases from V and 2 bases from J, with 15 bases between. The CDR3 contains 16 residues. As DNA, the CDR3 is TGCGCCAGCAGCCGAGGTATTATGAGGACTAATGAAAAACTGTTTTTT. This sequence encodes CASSRGIMRTNEKLFF.

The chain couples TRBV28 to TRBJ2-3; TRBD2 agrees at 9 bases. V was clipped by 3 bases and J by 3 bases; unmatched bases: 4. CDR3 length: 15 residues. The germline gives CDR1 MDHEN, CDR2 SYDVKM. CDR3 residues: CASSLPSGTTDTQYF. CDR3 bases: TGTGCCAGCAGTTTGCCTAGCGGGACAACAGATACGCAGTATTTT.

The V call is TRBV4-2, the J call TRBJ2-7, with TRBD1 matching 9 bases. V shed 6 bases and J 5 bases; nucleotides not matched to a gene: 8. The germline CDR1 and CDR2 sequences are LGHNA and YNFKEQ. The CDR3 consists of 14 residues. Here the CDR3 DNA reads TGTGCCAGCAGGCCTACAGGGGGCTTGGACGAGCAGTACTTC. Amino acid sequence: CASRPTGGLDEQYF.

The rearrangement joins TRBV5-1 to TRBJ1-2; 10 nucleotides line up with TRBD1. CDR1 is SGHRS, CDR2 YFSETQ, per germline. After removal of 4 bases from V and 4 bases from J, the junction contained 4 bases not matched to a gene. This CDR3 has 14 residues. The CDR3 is CASSPGQGGYGYTF. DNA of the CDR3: TGCGCCAGCAGCCCTGGACAGGGGGGCTATGGCTACACCTTC.

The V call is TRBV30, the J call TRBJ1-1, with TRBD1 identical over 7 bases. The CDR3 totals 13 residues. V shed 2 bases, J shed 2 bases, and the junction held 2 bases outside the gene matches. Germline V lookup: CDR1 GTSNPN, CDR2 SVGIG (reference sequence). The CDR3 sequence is CAWSYRGNTEAFF. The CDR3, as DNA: TGTGCCTGGAGTTACAGGGGCAACACTGAAGCTTTCTTT.